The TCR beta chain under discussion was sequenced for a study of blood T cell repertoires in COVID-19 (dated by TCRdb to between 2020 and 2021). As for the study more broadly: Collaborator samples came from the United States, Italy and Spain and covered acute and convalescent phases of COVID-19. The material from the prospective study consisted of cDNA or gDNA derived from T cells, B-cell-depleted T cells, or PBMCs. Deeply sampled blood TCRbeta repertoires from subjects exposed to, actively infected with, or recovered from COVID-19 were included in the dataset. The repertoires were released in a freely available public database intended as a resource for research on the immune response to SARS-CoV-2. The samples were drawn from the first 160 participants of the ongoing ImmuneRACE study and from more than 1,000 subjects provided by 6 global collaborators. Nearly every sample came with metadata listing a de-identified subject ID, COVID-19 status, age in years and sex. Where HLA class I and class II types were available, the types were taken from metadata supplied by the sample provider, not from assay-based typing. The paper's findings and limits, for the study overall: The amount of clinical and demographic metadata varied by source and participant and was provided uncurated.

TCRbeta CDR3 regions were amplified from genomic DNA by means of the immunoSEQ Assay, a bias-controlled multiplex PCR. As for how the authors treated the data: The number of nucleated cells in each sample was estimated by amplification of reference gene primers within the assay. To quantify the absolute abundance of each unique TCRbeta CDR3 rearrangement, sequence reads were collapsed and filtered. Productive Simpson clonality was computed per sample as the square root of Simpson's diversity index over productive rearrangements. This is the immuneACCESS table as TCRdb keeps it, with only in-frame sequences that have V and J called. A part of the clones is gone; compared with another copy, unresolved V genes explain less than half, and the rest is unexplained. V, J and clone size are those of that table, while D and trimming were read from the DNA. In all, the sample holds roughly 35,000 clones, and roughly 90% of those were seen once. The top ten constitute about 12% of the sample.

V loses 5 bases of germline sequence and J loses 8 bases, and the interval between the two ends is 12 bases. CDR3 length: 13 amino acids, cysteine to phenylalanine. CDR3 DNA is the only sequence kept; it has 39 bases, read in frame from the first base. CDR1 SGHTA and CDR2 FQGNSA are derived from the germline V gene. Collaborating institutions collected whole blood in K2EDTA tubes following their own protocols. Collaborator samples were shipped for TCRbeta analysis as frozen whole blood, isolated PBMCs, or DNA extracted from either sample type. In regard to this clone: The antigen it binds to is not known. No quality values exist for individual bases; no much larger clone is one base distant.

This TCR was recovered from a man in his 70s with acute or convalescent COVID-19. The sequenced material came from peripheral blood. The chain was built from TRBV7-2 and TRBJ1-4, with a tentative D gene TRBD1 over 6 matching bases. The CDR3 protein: CASSPYRDEKLFF. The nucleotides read TGTGCCAGCAGCCCATACAGGGACGAAAAACTGTTTTTT.